What follows describes a single T cell receptor beta chain. This clonotype was picked up many times. Its antigen is not yet known. No much larger clone exists at a distance of one base, and base qualities are not known. For repertoire sequencing, the TCR beta CDR3 regions were amplified from RNA transcripts. A first-round RT-PCR used HTBI primers with the Qiagen OneStep RT-PCR kit, followed by a second-round multiplex PCR, size selection and purification. Libraries were sequenced paired-end with 100 bp reads on an Illumina HiSeq2000. The original pipeline was this. SOAPnuke was used for read processing, and reads with adapters, uncalled bases, a mean Phred below 15, or no exact constant-primer or identifier match were discarded. High-quality paired reads were merged with COPE v1.2.5. Unique nucleotide sequences were defined as clonotypes and aligned to IMGT TRB V, D and J references using MiTCR v1.1. The analysis was limited to V-J combinations with a frequency above 0.0001, which together covered about 99% of repertoires. For each V-J combination, a TCR clonal expansion and chaos score was defined as the ratio of F50 clonal expansion to chaos observed in the TCRdist matrix. Welch's t-statistics and random forest were used to reduce features to approximately 13 V-J combinations, which were fed into a naive Bayes classifier. The similarity between thyroid and blood repertoires was quantified using the Morisita-Horn index. TCRdb reworked the public reads: Q25 trimming with fastp, MiXCR clone assembly, productive beta chains retained. Each record represents a unique CDR3 protein, reported with the most common genes and DNA among its rows. The authors' filters were not applied to this entry. This sample has approximately 160,000 distinct CDR3 sequences in its table, and roughly 36% of those were observed once. Around 8.9% of the sample comes from the top ten.

Ophthalmopathy patients were characterized by moderately to severely active disease, a Clinical Activity Score of at least 3, a NOSPECS grade of at least 4, and a disease duration under 3 months. Patients with other autoimmune diseases, uncontrolled infections, pregnancy or lactation were excluded from the study. Diagnosis relied on clinical symptoms, serum thyroxine, TRAb, thyroid ultrasound and orbital computed tomography. Ficoll-Paque density gradient centrifugation was used to isolate PBMCs from under 11 ml of fresh peripheral blood. Trizol reagent was used to extract the total RNA, and its quality was then checked on an Agilent 2100 Bioanalyzer. The CDR3 covers 15 residues, taking in both the cysteine and the phenylalanine. CDR3 DNA is the only sequence kept; it has 45 bases, read in frame from the first base. Between the V and J ends, shortened by 6 bases and 2 bases respectively, the junction contains 14 bases.

The data belong to a study of Graves' ophthalmopathy and Graves' hyperthyroidism (dated by TCRdb to between 2018 and 2020). Regarding the complete study: Peripheral blood was collected at initial diagnosis, before any treatment. The 75 to 100 discovery patients were randomly divided into training and test sets at a 7:3 ratio. In roughly 6 hyperthyroidism patients, the T-cell repertoire of thyroid tissue was compared with the T-cell repertoire of blood. To explore V-J signatures that separate ophthalmopathy from hyperthyroidism, a discovery set of fewer than 110 patients was enrolled, consisting of 40 to 45 with ophthalmopathy and roughly 57 with stable hyperthyroidism. Following sampling, methimazole starting at 30 mg daily was administered to hyperthyroidism patients, and high-dose intravenous methylprednisolone was administered to ophthalmopathy patients. The study used TCR beta repertoire signatures to distinguish Graves' ophthalmopathy from Graves' hyperthyroidism and to predict progression to ophthalmopathy. In total, over 130 blood samples were TCR-sequenced: 40 to 45 ophthalmopathy, some 75 hyperthyroidism and some 17 hyperthyroidism-to-ophthalmopathy patients. The independent validation cohort included some 19 hyperthyroidism patients plus 17 patients who later progressed from hyperthyroidism to ophthalmopathy. Overall results and qualifications from the work: In cross-validation, the 13-signature model distinguished ophthalmopathy from stable hyperthyroidism with approximately 90% sensitivity and around 81% specificity, and in the test set the corresponding values were around 80% and 75%. Sample size was not statistically predetermined, and group allocation was not concealed from the investigators. Most expanded thyroid clonotypes with a frequency above 0.001 also appeared in blood, which suggests that blood repertoires may reflect the immune response in the thyroid. In validation, the model predicted ophthalmopathy progression with 70.59% sensitivity and roughly 78% specificity; some 13 predicted patients were CT-confirmed with GO in a median of about 6.1 months.

Material for sequencing was peripheral blood. The chain uses TRBV12-3 or TRBV12-4 and TRBJ1-5, and the D gene may be TRBD1, 6 bases matching. The sequence was collected from a man aged 25 to 40 with Graves' ophthalmopathy. Donor details come from another sample of the same person, matched by shared clones. The CDR3 in this case is CASRLRGGGNQPQHF. The nucleotide sequence is given as TGTGCCAGCAGGCTTCGAGGGGGAGGCAATCAGCCCCAGCATTTT.